This entry is about one T cell receptor (beta chain). The CDR3 length is 15 residues. Only in-frame clones appear in the TCRdb table, and some are missing; sequencing was by immunoSEQ multiplex PCR. This sample has a few hundred thousand clones; about 88% occur once, and the top ten carry 3%. The data derive from a study of blood T cell repertoires in COVID-19. Study context: Sites across the United States, Italy and Spain contributed samples from acute and convalescent COVID-19.

The age range of participants was about 18 to 100 years, with residence in about two dozen US areas. Participant-reported clinical history was the basis for cohort assignment. This clonotype was sampled from a woman aged 50 to 60 who had recovered from COVID-19. This chain uses TRBV1 with TRBJ2-7; the D segment call TRBD2 is taken from the table without a DNA check. TRBV1 is a pseudogene. Source material: PBMCs or T cells enriched from blood (not recorded which). Here the CDR3 DNA reads TGCACCAGCAGCCAAGAGCTCCATGAGAGATACGAGCAGTACTTC. Protein sequence: CTSSQELHERYEQYF.